This TCR beta chain was recovered during a study of blood T cell repertoires in COVID-19. Libraries were prepared by immunoSEQ multiplex PCR; TCRdb keeps only in-frame clonotypes and omits some of them. The data hold about 190,000 clones, with around 84% observed a single time. J gave up 5 bases and V 6 bases, and 20 bases lay outside the gene matches. The CDR3 is 17 residues long. From germline, CDR1 is SQVTM and CDR2 ANQGSEA. This chain joins TRBV29-1 and TRBJ2-7; 9 bases map to TRBD2. This clonotype was obtained from a human donor in a cohort sampled during active COVID-19. Material: peripheral blood. The DNA of the CDR3 is TGCAGCGTAGTACCTTGGCTAGCGGGGATCCCGTTGGACGAGCAGTACTTC. This gives the protein CSVVPWLAGIPLDEQYF.